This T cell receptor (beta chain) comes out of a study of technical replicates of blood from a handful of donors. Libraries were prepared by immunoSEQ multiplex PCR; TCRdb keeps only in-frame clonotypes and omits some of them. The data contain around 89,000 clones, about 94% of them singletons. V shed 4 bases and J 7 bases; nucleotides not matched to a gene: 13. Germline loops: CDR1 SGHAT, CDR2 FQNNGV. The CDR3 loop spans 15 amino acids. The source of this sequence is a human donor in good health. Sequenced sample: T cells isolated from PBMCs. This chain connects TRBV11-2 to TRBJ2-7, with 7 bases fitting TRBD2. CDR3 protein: CASSSPGRGLWEQYF. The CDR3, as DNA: TGTGCCAGCAGCTCCCCAGGGCGGGGGTTGTGGGAGCAGTACTTC.